Below, 22 T cell receptor beta chains from the same sample are listed, as sequenced in a study of T-cell reconstitution after alpha-beta-depleted transplantation in children. The authors prepared the TCRbeta library with unique molecular identifiers. TCRdb reanalysed the PCR reads using MiXCR and keeps one entry per CDR3 protein. The sample has 700,000 to 950,000 distinct CDR3 sequences; roughly 15% are singletons. Sequenced here: PBMCs, mostly from graft donor cells, sampled 360 days after TCRalphabeta/CD19-depleted stem cell transplant. The receptors here all came from a male patient aged 5 to 17 who had a stem cell transplant for acute lymphoblastic leukemia, so the T cells may come from the graft donor.

This clonotype was recorded at least ten times. J is TRBJ1-1 and V is TRBV6-5; tentative D call: TRBD1 (5 bases). V lost 6 bases and J 5 bases, leaving 22 bases between the germline ends. Germline-derived CDR1 and CDR2 are MNHEY and SVGAGI. The CDR3 runs to 16 residues. The CDR3 is CASSPTTQGFGTEAFF. As DNA, the CDR3 is TGTGCCAGCAGCCCAACCACCCAGGGTTTTGGTACTGAAGCTTTCTTT.

This clonotype came up a few times. V gene TRBV6-5 combines with J gene TRBJ2-4; 9 positions agree with TRBD2. The CDR3 covers 19 residues. The V gene's germline CDR1 is MNHEY and CDR2 SVGAGI. V was pared by 0 bases and J by 0 bases, with 9 bases of the junction left unmatched. The CDR3 bases are TGTGCCAGCAGTTACTCGCTAGCGGGACAGTGGGTAGCCAAAAACATTCAGTACTTC. Translated: CASSYSLAGQWVAKNIQYF.

The table lists this clonotype with a count of one. The rearrangement links TRBV27 to TRBJ1-1; tentatively, D is TRBD1 (5 bases). This CDR3 has 13 residues. V lost 7 bases and J lost 4, with 13 bases in between. Germline V CDR1 and CDR2: MNHEY, SMNVEV (reference sequence). The CDR3, as DNA: TGTGCCAGCAACGCCCGAACAGGCACTGAAGCTTTCTTT. The encoded protein is CASNARTGTEAFF.

This clonotype was counted between two and nine times. The chain links TRBV20-1 to TRBJ2-7, with D perhaps TRBD1 (6 bases). The germline V gene encodes CDR1 DFQATT and CDR2 SNEGSKA (reference sequence). V was pared by 0 bases and J by 2 bases, with 11 bases between. CDR3 length: 14 residues. CDR3 amino acids: CSARDGKGAYEQYF. CDR3 DNA: TGCAGTGCTAGAGATGGAAAGGGGGCCTACGAGCAGTACTTC.

The rearrangement joins TRBV6-2 or TRBV6-3 to TRBJ2-1, with 14 bases lining up with TRBD2. CDR1 is MNHEY and CDR2 is SVGEGT in the germline V gene. The CDR3 extends over 22 amino acids. V was pared by 8 bases and J by 0 bases, with 21 bases of the junction left unmatched. Written as DNA, the CDR3 is TGTGCCAGCCTCCGGGACAGGTTCTCCGGGACTAGCGGGAGCGGCTCCTACAATGAGCAGTTCTTC. Its translation: CASLRDRFSGTSGSGSYNEQFF.

The rearrangement links TRBV7-9 to TRBJ2-2, with 10 bases fitting TRBD2. Germline V gene sequence: CDR1 SEHNR, CDR2 FQNEAQ (reference sequence). V lost 5 bases and J lost 5; bases outside the gene matches: 5. The CDR3 totals 15 residues. CDR3 protein: CASSLPGLATGELFF. The CDR3 DNA is TGTGCCAGCAGCCTCCCGGGACTAGCGACCGGGGAGCTGTTTTTT. Full variable domain (missing parts from reference TRBV7-9 and TRBJ2-2): DTGVSQNPRHKITKRGQNVTFRCDPISEHNRLYWYRQTLGQGPEFLTYFQNEAQLEKSRLLSDRFSAERPKGSFSTLEIQRTEQGDSAMYLCASSLPGLATGELFFGEGSRLTVL.

CDR3 in amino acids: CASPLGLEITDTQYF. In DNA form, the CDR3 reads TGTGCCAGCCCCCTCGGACTAGAAATTACAGATACGCAGTATTTT. The chain links TRBV7-9 to TRBJ2-3, with 7 bases lining up with TRBD2. The CDR3 runs to 15 residues. The germline CDR1 and CDR2 sequences are SEHNR and FQNEAQ (reference sequence). J was trimmed by 3 bases and V by 8 bases; bases with no gene match: 11.

The CDR3 nucleotides are TGTGCCAGCAGCTTAGATCGGGACAGGGTAGACATTCAGTACTTC. This translates into CASSLDRDRVDIQYF. The genes are TRBV11-2 and TRBJ2-4; 9 bases agree with TRBD1. Germline lookup yields CDR1 SGHAT and CDR2 FQNNGV. This CDR3 is 15 amino acids long. V trimming: 0 bases; J trimming: 8 bases; junction bases outside the gene matches: 5.

This clonotype was counted ten times or more. V gene TRBV5-8 combines with J gene TRBJ2-1, with D possibly TRBD2 on 5 matching bases. The V end lost 5 bases, the J end lost 0 bases, and 12 bases lay between the germline ends. Germline V gives CDR1 SGHTS, CDR2 YDEGEE. The CDR3 has 15 amino acids. CDR3 DNA sequence: TGTGCCAGCAGTCAACTAGAGGTCTCCTACAATGAGCAGTTCTTC. Protein sequence: CASSQLEVSYNEQFF. Complete variable domain (other parts from reference TRBV5-8 and TRBJ2-1): EAGVTQSPTHLIKTRGQQATLRCSPISGHTSVYWYQQALGLGLQFLLWYDEGEERNRGNFPPRFSGRQFPNYSSELNVNALELEDSALYLCASSQLEVSYNEQFFGPGTRLTVL.

The chain recombines TRBV27 with TRBJ1-5; D uncertain. The CDR3 loop spans 13 amino acids. CDR1 MNHEY and CDR2 SMNVEV come from the germline V gene (reference sequence). Trimming took 3 bases from V and 5 from J, leaving 8 bases between them. CDR3 loop: CASSLTEDQPQHF. In DNA form, the CDR3 reads TGTGCCAGCAGTTTGACGGAGGATCAGCCCCAGCATTTT.

This chain links TRBV5-5 with TRBJ2-7, with 11 bases aligning to TRBD2. The CDR3 totals 15 residues. The trim removed 4 bases at V and 4 bases at J, leaving 7 bases unmatched. Per germline, CDR1 SGHKS and CDR2 YYEKEE (reference sequence). The CDR3, as DNA: TGTGCCAGCAGCCCGGCGGCTAGCGGGAGGTACGAGCAGTACTTC. Amino acid sequence: CASSPAASGRYEQYF. The variable domain in full, completed from reference TRBV5-5 and TRBJ2-7, reads DAGVTQSPTHLIKTRGQQVTLRCSPISGHKSVSWYQQVLGQGPQFIFQYYEKEERGRGNFPDRFSARQFPNYSSELNVNALLLGDSALYLCASSPAASGRYEQYFGPGTRLTVT.

This clonotype has a count of ten or more. This chain uses TRBV12-3 or TRBV12-4 with TRBJ2-1, with TRBD2 matching over 7 bases. The CDR3 sequence is 15 residues long. V shed 7 bases and J 6 bases; nucleotides not matched to a gene: 12. This chain's CDR3 is CASTLGAGVSNEQFF. CDR3 coding DNA: TGTGCCAGCACCTTAGGGGCGGGAGTAAGCAATGAGCAGTTCTTC.

This clonotype turned up a few times. This chain uses TRBV20-1 with TRBJ2-5; unclear D gene. Between the trimmed V and J ends, which lost 6 bases and 6 bases, there was a span of 17 bases. Germline-derived CDR1 and CDR2 are DFQATT and SNEGSKA (reference sequence). The CDR3 spans 13 residues. CDR3: CSALRVEKKTQYF. CDR3 DNA sequence: TGCAGTGCATTACGGGTGGAGAAGAAGACCCAGTACTTC.

This clonotype was picked up many times. The V gene is TRBV4-1, the J gene TRBJ2-3, with TRBD2 identical over 7 bases. This CDR3 has 16 amino acids. CDR1 MGHRA and CDR2 YSYEKL come from the germline V gene. Germline trimming cut 4 bases from V and 2 bases from J; bases unmatched to any gene: 9. Written as DNA, the CDR3 is TGCGCCAGCAGCCCCAGACTAGCAGTCTCCACAGATACGCAGTATTTT. It encodes CASSPRLAVSTDTQYF.

The chain employs TRBV12-3 or TRBV12-4 and TRBJ2-7; D tentatively fits TRBD1 or TRBD2 (5 bases each). V shed 7 bases and J shed 4 bases, with 14 bases lying between them. CDR3 length equals 13 residues. DNA for the CDR3: TGTGCCAGCAAGTCTGGGGGATTTTACGAGCAGTACTTC. Translating gives CASKSGGFYEQYF.

In this sample, this clonotype turned up a few times. The chain links TRBV4-1 to TRBJ2-1, with 7 bases lining up with TRBD1. Germline trimming cut 4 bases from V and 7 bases from J; bases unmatched to any gene: 10. Germline CDR1 MGHRA, CDR2 YSYEKL. The CDR3 contains 15 residues. This CDR3 is CASSPYPQGENEQFF. The CDR3 DNA sequence: TGCGCCAGCAGCCCCTACCCGCAGGGGGAGAATGAGCAGTTCTTC.

V usage is TRBV11-1 and J usage is TRBJ2-1; 12 bases line up with TRBD2. This CDR3 contains 20 residues. The trim removed 0 bases at V and 0 bases at J, leaving 9 bases unmatched. Germline V gene sequence: CDR1 SGHAT, CDR2 FQDESV (reference sequence). The CDR3 nucleotides read TGTGCCAGCAGCTTAGCGGAGCGGACTAGCGGGACCTTCTCCTACAATGAGCAGTTCTTC. Translated, it gives CASSLAERTSGTFSYNEQFF.

A few counts support this clonotype. The DNA for the CDR3 is TGTGCCAGCAGCCGCTCTAGTCTGTTGGACTACGAGCAGTACTTC. It translates to CASSRSSLLDYEQYF. The rearrangement joins TRBV9 to TRBJ2-7, with D uncertain. CDR3 length equals 15 residues. V lost 4 bases and J 3 bases, leaving 17 bases between the germline ends. Germline-derived CDR1 and CDR2 are SGDLS and YYNGEE.

The rearrangement links TRBV5-1 to TRBJ1-1; D gene ambiguous. Per germline, CDR1 SGHRS and CDR2 YFSETQ. Trimming pared 0 bases from V and 7 bases from J, leaving 13 bases between. This CDR3 has 14 amino acids. CDR3: CASSLAILGSEAFF. DNA for the CDR3: TGCGCCAGCAGCTTGGCCATTTTGGGTAGTGAAGCTTTCTTT.

The chain uses TRBV20-1 and TRBJ1-1; D is unclear. CDR3 length equals 11 residues. Germline V gene sequence: CDR1 DFQATT, CDR2 SNEGSKA (reference sequence). V lost 6 bases to trimming and J lost 0 bases, with 5 bases between them. CDR3 in amino acids: CSALLNTEAFF. The CDR3 DNA is TGCAGTGCACTTTTGAACACTGAAGCTTTCTTT.

There are a few counts of this clonotype. The gene calls are TRBV18 and TRBJ2-4, with D hard to call. There are 12 residues in the CDR3. Per the germline V gene, CDR1 is KGHSH and CDR2 is LQKENI. Between the trimmed V and J ends, which lost 6 bases and 6 bases, there was a span of 9 bases. The DNA for the CDR3 is TGTGCCAGCTCCCCGAACGGAAACATTCAGTACTTC. Its protein is CASSPNGNIQYF.

This clonotype was found a few times. The chain uses TRBV28 and TRBJ1-5; D is possibly TRBD1 (5 bases). V was shortened by 6 bases and J by 4 bases, with 16 bases between the two germline ends. CDR3 length: 15 amino acids. The germline V gene has CDR1 MDHEN and CDR2 SYDVKM. CDR3 nucleotide sequence: TGTGCCAGCAGAGTGGACAAAGTGGGGAATCAGCCCCAGCATTTT. It specifies CASRVDKVGNQPQHF.